Here is one TCR beta chain with its context. This sample was included in a study of T cell changes during pregnancy in multiple sclerosis. The V gene end was trimmed by 6 bases and the J gene end by 5 bases; junction bases not matched to a gene: 6. The CDR3 is 15 amino acids. Looked up from germline, CDR1 is MNHNY and CDR2 is SVGAGI (reference sequence). Sequencing used immunoSEQ multiplex PCR; TCRdb keeps in-frame clones, though not all of them. The sample gives 30,000 to 45,000 clones, 85% to 95% of which show up once; 1% to 1.5% is in the top ten. Sequenced here: peripheral blood, sampled before pregnancy. The V call is TRBV6-6, the J call TRBJ1-4; 10 nucleotides match TRBD1. The TCR was taken from a female donor with multiple sclerosis, enrolled in a pregnancy study. The CDR3 DNA sequence: TGTGCCAGCAGCGTCCCGACAGGGGGCAATGAAAAACTGTTTTTT. This codes for CASSVPTGGNEKLFF.